These 28 T cell receptor beta chains were sequenced from one sample in a study of T cells after yellow fever vaccination. TCRdb called the 5' RACE reads again in MiXCR, with one record for every CDR3 protein. The data show a few hundred thousand distinct CDR3 sequences, roughly a sixth seen once. The starting material was PBMCs, obtained more than 4 days after the first yellow fever vaccination. These receptors all stem from a man younger than 35 who received the YFV17D yellow fever vaccine.

This clonotype was seen repeatedly, ten times or more. CDR3 sequence reads: CASSEQGGNTIYF. DNA for the CDR3: TGTGCCAGCAGTGAACAGGGTGGAAACACCATATATTTT. This chain joins TRBV6-1 and TRBJ1-3; weak D call: TRBD1 (5 bases). V dropped 2 bases and J dropped 3 bases, with 5 bases sitting between them. The germline V gene has CDR1 MNHNS and CDR2 SASEGT. The CDR3 is made up of 13 amino acids.

The genes are TRBV3-1 and TRBJ2-5; D may be TRBD1 (5 bases). Germline CDR1 LGHDT, CDR2 YNNKEL (reference sequence). This CDR3 region has 14 residues. V lost 0 bases and J lost 5, with 10 bases in between. The DNA of the CDR3 is TGTGCCAGCAGCCAAGATCTGGGGCCGGAGACCCAGTACTTC. Protein: CASSQDLGPETQYF.

The chain uses TRBV5-4 and TRBJ2-1; 7 positions agree with TRBD2. CDR3 size: 15 residues. Germline CDR1 is SGHNT and CDR2 is YYREEE (reference sequence). The J segment lost 0 bases and the V segment lost 3 bases, leaving 3 bases of the junction unmatched. The CDR3 here is CASSWSSGSYNEQFF. For the CDR3, the DNA is TGTGCCAGCAGCTGGTCTAGCGGCTCCTACAATGAGCAGTTCTTC.

This sequence joins TRBV5-4 and TRBJ2-3; TRBD2 might be the D (6 bases). The CDR3 is 16 amino acids. Looked up from germline, CDR1 is SGHNT and CDR2 is YYREEE (reference sequence). The germline V and J ends were trimmed by 0 bases and 0 bases, with 11 bases remaining between them. The CDR3 DNA is TGTGCCAGCAGCTTGGCGCTAGCGAAAAGCACAGATACGCAGTATTTT. It encodes CASSLALAKSTDTQYF.

The table lists this clonotype with many counts. The chain carries TRBV7-9 and TRBJ1-2; D gene ambiguous. The length of the CDR3 is 13 residues. Germline V gene data show CDR1 as SEHNR and CDR2 as FQNEAQ (reference sequence). Trimming took off 5 bases at V and 3 bases at J, with 10 bases between the two ends. The CDR3 DNA follows: TGTGCCAGCAGCGCCCGGACGGACTATGGCTACACCTTC. This encodes CASSARTDYGYTF.

This clonotype was counted a few times. The rearrangement joins TRBV5-1 to TRBJ2-7, with TRBD1 matching 8 bases. The trim removed 6 bases at V and 2 bases at J, leaving 7 bases unmatched. CDR1 is SGHRS and CDR2 is YFSETQ in the germline V gene. This CDR3 contains 14 residues. CDR3 amino acids: CASNPDRATYEQYF. The CDR3 bases are TGCGCCAGCAACCCGGACAGGGCGACCTACGAGCAGTACTTC.

This chain connects TRBV5-6 to TRBJ2-3; the match to TRBD2 covers 7 bases. The CDR3 has 16 amino acids. Losses at the gene ends were 0 bases for V and 1 base for J; bases not matched to a gene: 5. Per germline, CDR1 SGHDT and CDR2 YYEEEE. The DNA for the CDR3 is TGTGCCAGCAGCTTGGTGGGTCGGGGGGGCACAGATACGCAGTATTTT. Amino acid sequence: CASSLVGRGGTDTQYF.

This clonotype came up a few times. The V and J genes are TRBV12-3 or TRBV12-4 and TRBJ1-5; 8 bases fit TRBD1. This CDR3 is 16 amino acids long. V trimming: 5 bases; J trimming: 6 bases; junction bases outside the gene matches: 12. CDR3: CASSKTRTGRGQPQHF. CDR3 DNA sequence: TGTGCCAGCAGTAAAACTCGGACAGGGAGGGGTCAGCCCCAGCATTTT.

At least ten counts were recorded for this clonotype. This rearrangement joins TRBV3-1 to TRBJ2-5, with D possibly called TRBD1 or TRBD2 (5 bases each). The germline gives CDR1 LGHDT, CDR2 YNNKEL (reference sequence). CDR3 length: 14 amino acids. Deletions cut 4 bases from V and 5 bases from J, with 14 bases between. The CDR3 here is CASSPSGTEETQYF. In nucleotides, the CDR3 is TGTGCCAGCAGCCCGTCCGGGACGGAGGAGACCCAGTACTTC.

This clonotype is a singleton in its sample. V and J are TRBV4-1 and TRBJ1-5; D is unresolved. From germline, CDR1 is MGHRA and CDR2 YSYEKL. V was pared by 1 base and J by 0 bases, with 7 bases between. The CDR3 has 15 residues. Written as DNA, the CDR3 is TGCGCCAGCAGCCAAGTGGGCCTTAGCAATCAGCCCCAGCATTTT. Translating gives CASSQVGLSNQPQHF.

CDR3 residues: CASSHEVGLAGGPRDTQYF. The DNA for the CDR3 is TGCGCCAGCAGCCATGAGGTGGGACTAGCGGGGGGGCCAAGAGATACGCAGTATTTT. J is TRBJ2-3 and V is TRBV4-3; 16 positions agree with TRBD2. J was trimmed by 5 bases and V by 3 bases; bases with no gene match: 11. The CDR3 sequence is 19 residues long. Per the germline V gene, CDR1 is LGHNA and CDR2 is YSLEER.

The chain carries TRBV24-1 and TRBJ2-5; D gene uncertain. Germline V gene sequence: CDR1 KGHDR, CDR2 SFDVKD. V lost 4 bases and J lost 0, with 5 bases in between. This CDR3 region has 13 residues. CDR3 bases: TGTGCCACCAGTGAATCATACCAAGAGACCCAGTACTTC. The encoded protein is CATSESYQETQYF.

The genes are TRBV9 and TRBJ2-1; the D call may be TRBD1 or TRBD2 (5 bases each). This CDR3 is 15 amino acids long. V lost 0 bases, J lost 4 bases, and 11 bases lay in between. Germline V gene sequence: CDR1 SGDLS, CDR2 YYNGEE. CDR3 loop: CASSVDGANYNEQFF. The CDR3 DNA sequence: TGTGCCAGCAGCGTAGACGGGGCCAATTACAATGAGCAGTTCTTC. Combining the CDR3 with reference TRBV9 and TRBJ2-1 gives the whole variable domain DSGVTQTPKHLITATGQRVTLRCSPRSGDLSVYWYQQSLDQGLQFLIQYYNGEERAKGNILERFSAQQFPDLHSELNLSSLELGDSALYFCASSVDGANYNEQFFGPGTRLTVL.

The rearrangement links TRBV20-1 to TRBJ2-5, with a weak D call TRBD2 (5 bases). Germline V gene sequence: CDR1 DFQATT, CDR2 SNEGSKA (reference sequence). The CDR3 runs to 14 residues. The ends were cut back, 0 bases at V and 1 base at J, with 9 bases in the middle. The CDR3 DNA reads TGCAGTGCTAGAGATCACCGGGGCCAAGAGACCCAGTACTTC. This sequence encodes CSARDHRGQETQYF.

This clonotype was recorded a few times. The chain uses TRBV6-4 and TRBJ1-4, with unresolved D. Per germline, CDR1 MRHNA and CDR2 SNTAGT. The CDR3 sequence is 13 residues long. Trimming stripped 9 bases from V and 5 bases from J, with 13 bases between. CDR3 loop: CASSGPLNEKLFF. CDR3 DNA sequence: TGTGCCAGTTCCGGACCGTTGAATGAAAAACTGTTTTTT.

This clonotype was detected a few times. The chain recombines TRBV2 with TRBJ2-1, with 7 positions matching TRBD1. The V gene's germline CDR1 is SNHLY and CDR2 FYNNEI. Trimming cost V 6 bases and J 5 bases; bases outside gene matches: 10. This CDR3 contains 15 residues. CDR3 nucleotides: TGTGCCAGCAGCGCACAGGGGATACGAGACAATGAGCAGTTCTTC. This translates into CASSAQGIRDNEQFF.

CDR3 nucleotides: TGTGCCAGCAGTTTACACACAGGGGGCTACGAGCAGTACGTC. Translation: CASSLHTGGYEQYV. V is TRBV28 and J is TRBJ2-7; 8 nucleotides line up with TRBD1. This CDR3 comprises 14 residues. V shed 2 bases and J 3 bases; nucleotides not matched to a gene: 3. The germline V gene has CDR1 MDHEN and CDR2 SYDVKM.

Comment on this clonotype: One base away lies a much larger clone, so this may be a sequencing read error. The chain employs TRBV2 and TRBJ1-5; 7 bases are shared with TRBD1. CDR1 is SNHLY and CDR2 is FYNNEI in the germline V gene. Trimming cost V 10 bases and J 3 bases; bases outside gene matches: 9. This CDR3 spans 14 amino acids. The CDR3 DNA follows: TGTGCCATCAGCCCAGACAGGGACAATCAGCCCCAGCATTTT. Translation gives CAISPDRDNQPQHF.

In this sample, this clonotype turned up a few times. CDR3 bases: TGTGCCAGCAGTCCCTCCGGGACAGGGGGCCCGAGGAAGTACTTC. Translated, it gives CASSPSGTGGPRKYF. This sequence joins TRBV12-3 or TRBV12-4 and TRBJ2-7; 12 nucleotides line up with TRBD1. CDR3 length equals 15 residues. The trim removed 5 bases at V and 11 bases at J, leaving 13 bases unmatched.

This clonotype was seen a few times. The rearrangement links TRBV21-1 to TRBJ2-4; TRBD2 is taken as the D call from the table, unchecked against the DNA. TRBV21-1 is described as a pseudogene. The CDR3 spans 17 residues. The CDR3 loop reads CASSARWEGKGKNIQYF. The CDR3 bases are TGTGCCAGCAGCGCCCGCTGGGAGGGAAAAGGCAAAAACATTCAGTACTTC.

This clonotype was counted between two and nine times. The CDR3 DNA reads TGTGCCAGCAGCCTCAGCTTAGGGGGCTACGAGCAGTACTTC. This encodes CASSLSLGGYEQYF. The rearrangement joins TRBV11-2 to TRBJ2-7; perhaps TRBD1 as D (6 bases). This CDR3 comprises 14 residues. The V and J ends lost 5 bases and 3 bases respectively, with 14 bases between them. CDR1 is SGHAT, CDR2 FQNNGV, per germline.

This clonotype appeared many times. The V gene is TRBV6-2 or TRBV6-3, the J gene TRBJ2-5; the D gene could be TRBD1 or TRBD2 (5 bases each). This CDR3 is built from 13 residues. Trimming took 2 bases from V and 5 from J, leaving 9 bases between them. Germline assignment: CDR1 MNHEY and CDR2 SVGEGT. CDR3 region: CASSYVGTETQYF. CDR3 nucleotide sequence: TGTGCCAGCAGTTACGTGGGGACGGAGACCCAGTACTTC.

This chain uses TRBV9 with TRBJ1-1, with D possibly matching TRBD1 (6 bases). The V end was cut by 4 bases, the J end by 0 bases, with 22 bases between. The CDR3 has 18 residues. Germline V gene sequence: CDR1 SGDLS, CDR2 YYNGEE. CDR3 sequence (DNA): TGTGCCAGCAGCTTCTCAGACAGGCCGAAACAACTGAACACTGAAGCTTTCTTT. Residues: CASSFSDRPKQLNTEAFF.

This clonotype appeared a few times. This chain connects TRBV11-2 to TRBJ2-2; D perhaps matches TRBD2 (6 bases). Germline values: CDR1 SGHAT, CDR2 FQNNGV. Trimming shortened V by 7 bases and J by 5 bases, and 14 bases separated the two germline ends. CDR3 length equals 14 residues. CDR3 nucleotides: TGTGCCAGCAAACTACCGGGGAGGACCGGGGAGCTGTTTTTT. Translation gives CASKLPGRTGELFF.

This clonotype came up a few times. V usage is TRBV7-9 and J usage is TRBJ1-1; possibly TRBD1 for D (6 bases). The CDR3 covers 15 residues. With 3 bases removed from V and 4 bases from J, the gap between germline ends came to 15 bases. Germline V gene sequence: CDR1 SEHNR, CDR2 FQNEAQ (reference sequence). The CDR3 protein is CASSFSRSRGTEAFF. The CDR3 DNA reads as TGTGCCAGCAGCTTTTCTCGATCCAGGGGCACTGAAGCTTTCTTT. The full variable domain, completed using reference TRBV7-9 and TRBJ1-1, is DTGVSQNPRHKITKRGQNVTFRCDPISEHNRLYWYRQTLGQGPEFLTYFQNEAQLEKSRLLSDRFSAERPKGSFSTLEIQRTEQGDSAMYLCASSFSRSRGTEAFFGQGTRLTVV.

A single count supports this clonotype. V and J are TRBV20-1 and TRBJ1-2; D is possibly TRBD1 (5 bases). Germline V gene lookup returns CDR1 DFQATT and CDR2 SNEGSKA (reference sequence). Trimming took 0 bases from V and 2 from J, leaving 7 bases between them. The CDR3 is 13 residues long. The CDR3 loop reads CSARESGNYGYTF. Here the CDR3 DNA reads TGCAGTGCTAGAGAATCAGGGAACTATGGCTACACCTTC.

This clonotype was counted a few times. The chain couples TRBV12-3 or TRBV12-4 to TRBJ1-4, with D maybe TRBD1 (5 bases). The CDR3 spans 15 residues. V lost 5 bases to trimming and J lost 7 bases, with 17 bases between them. CDR3 in DNA: TGTGCCAGCAGTCGCCCCGGGGGGATGGGTGAAAAACTGTTTTTT. It specifies CASSRPGGMGEKLFF.

The V gene is TRBV12-3 or TRBV12-4, the J gene TRBJ1-5; no firm D call. The CDR3 loop spans 14 amino acids. Trimming removed 3 bases at V and 3 bases at J, with 9 bases between. The CDR3 DNA reads TGTGCCAGCAGTTTCTCACAGCACAATCAGCCCCAGCATTTT. It encodes CASSFSQHNQPQHF.